This T cell receptor (beta chain) appears in the sequencing data of a study of Graves' ophthalmopathy and Graves' hyperthyroidism (dated by TCRdb to the late 2010s). Background on the whole study: Peripheral blood was collected at initial diagnosis, prior to any treatment. The study used signatures of the TCR beta repertoire to tell Graves' ophthalmopathy apart from Graves' hyperthyroidism and to predict which patients would progress to ophthalmopathy. In total, approximately 130 blood samples were TCR-sequenced: 43 ophthalmopathy, over 70 hyperthyroidism and roughly 17 hyperthyroidism-to-ophthalmopathy patients. To explore V-J signatures distinguishing ophthalmopathy from hyperthyroidism, a discovery set of roughly 100 patients (about 41 ophthalmopathy, 55 to 60 stable hyperthyroidism) was enrolled. The independent validation cohort included approximately 19 hyperthyroidism patients plus 17 patients who later progressed from hyperthyroidism to ophthalmopathy. In about six hyperthyroidism patients, T-cell repertoires of thyroid tissue and blood were compared. Once sampling was done, hyperthyroidism patients were given methimazole at a starting dose of 30 mg daily, while ophthalmopathy patients were given high-dose intravenous methylprednisolone. For training and testing, the 100 or so patients in the discovery cohort were randomly divided in a 7:3 ratio.

Stable hyperthyroidism was defined as no progression to ophthalmopathy within 18 months of follow-up. Hyperthyroidism patients were newly diagnosed, with disease duration under 2 months, and aged 18 to 65 years. Patients with other autoimmune diseases, uncontrolled infections, pregnancy or lactation were excluded from the study. Diagnosis was based on clinical symptoms, serum thyroxine, TRAb, thyroid ultrasound and orbital computed tomography. Using Ficoll-Paque density gradient centrifugation, PBMCs were isolated from less than 11 ml of fresh peripheral blood. Trizol reagent was used to extract the total RNA, and its quality was then checked on an Agilent 2100 Bioanalyzer. Paper-wide results and their limitations: Among expanded thyroid clonotypes with frequency above 0.001, most also showed up in blood, which suggests that blood repertoires may reflect the thyroid immune response. In validation, the model predicted ophthalmopathy progression with nearly 71% sensitivity and 72.22% specificity; some 13 predicted patients were CT-confirmed with GO in a median of roughly 6.8 months. Ophthalmopathy was separated from stable hyperthyroidism by the 13-signature model with around 88% sensitivity and approximately 84% specificity in cross-validation and with 80%/75% in the test set. Sample size was not predetermined statistically, and investigators were not blinded to group allocation.

The germline V gene (reference sequence) sets CDR1 to MNHEY and CDR2 to SMNVEV. The CDR3, cysteine through phenylalanine, is 15 amino acids long. Solely the CDR3 DNA is kept, with 45 bases framed from the first base. At the junction V is shortened by 1 base and J by 5 bases; bases outside the gene matches: 4. TCR beta CDR3 regions were amplified from RNA transcripts for repertoire sequencing. A first-round RT-PCR used HTBI primers with the Qiagen OneStep RT-PCR kit, followed by a second-round multiplex PCR, size selection and purification. Libraries were sequenced paired-end with 100 bp reads on an Illumina HiSeq2000. Under the source paper's analysis protocol: Reads were processed with SOAPnuke, discarding reads with adapters, uncalled bases, mean Phred below 15, or no exact constant-primer or identifier match. High-quality paired reads were merged with COPE v1.2.5. Each unique nucleotide sequence was treated as a clonotype, and MiTCR v1.1 was used to align the clonotypes to the IMGT TRB V, D and J references. The analysis was limited to V-J combinations with a frequency above 0.0001, which together covered 98% to 99.2% of repertoires. For each V-J combination, a TCR clonal expansion and chaos score was defined as the ratio of F50 clonal expansion to chaos observed in the TCRdist matrix. Welch's t-statistics and random forest were used to narrow the features down to approximately 13 V-J combinations, which were then fed into a naive Bayes classifier. Thyroid-blood repertoire similarity was quantified with the Morisita-Horn index. TCRdb reanalyzed the raw reads on its own, using fastp at Q25 for trimming and MiXCR for clone calling, and kept in-frame beta chains. Each CDR3 protein gets just one entry, which takes the most common genes and DNA from the rows behind it. Clone size and V and J calls follow TCRdb, not the original study. The sample table shows roughly 380,000 distinct CDR3 sequences, and less than 20% are seen once. The biggest ten clones account for around 7% of the sample.

This clonotype was detected many times. What this receptor recognizes is not known. Base qualities are not recorded, but no much larger clone differs from it by a single base. The chain uses TRBV27 and TRBJ2-5, and 10 junction bases match TRBD1. The sequence came from a woman aged 18-29 years with stable Graves' hyperthyroidism. Donor details come from another sample of the same person, matched by shared clones. Sample: peripheral blood. The sequenced DNA is TGTGCCAGCAGTTTATGGGGGGACAGGGGCGAGACCCAGTACTTC. This is translated as CASSLWGDRGETQYF.